There are many counts of the clone carrying this T cell receptor (beta chain). As yet, its antigen is unknown. This entry belongs to a study of T-cell memory formation after mild COVID-19. Broader study findings: Second-wave clones with a day 37 peak had unconfirmed SARS-CoV-2 specificity. Contracting CD4+ clones were located mainly in CM and EM, and CD8+ clones in EMRA.

Germline V gives CDR1 LGHNA, CDR2 YNFKEQ. Trimming stripped 5 bases from V and 1 base from J, with 5 bases between. The CDR3 is made up of 13 amino acids. TCRdb reanalysed the 5' RACE reads using MiXCR and keeps one entry per CDR3 protein. This sample has fewer than 140,000 distinct CDR3 sequences, with over 15% found just once. The sample comprised PBMCs or a T cell subset sorted from them (not recorded which). The sequence came from an adult woman who had mild COVID-19 (a few samples of this study predate the infection). Cell type and time point are not known. The chain joins TRBV4-2 to TRBJ2-2, with no clear D. The CDR3 DNA follows: TGTGCCAGCAGCACCCAGAACACCGGGGAGCTGTTTTTT. Its protein is CASSTQNTGELFF.